These 22 T cell receptor beta chains share one sample of origin, sequenced in a study of OX40 agonist ivuxolimab in advanced cancers. This table comes from immunoSEQ multiplex PCR, and its TCRdb copy is limited to in-frame clones, with some not included. The data show around 40,000 clones, around 83% seen once. This specimen was CD4+ or CD8+ T cells sorted from blood, taken in a trial of the OX40 agonist ivuxolimab. Source of these receptors: an adult with an advanced solid tumor such as melanoma, head and neck, liver or kidney cancer.

The CDR3 nucleotides read TGTGCCAGCAGCTCGGGACTAGCGGGAGCGAAGAACGAGCAGTACTTC. Translation: CASSSGLAGAKNEQYF. V usage is TRBV5-4 and J usage is TRBJ2-7, with 14 bases matching TRBD2. The V and J ends lost 3 bases and 5 bases, in that order; junction bases with no gene match: 7. The CDR3 is 16 residues long. CDR1 is SGHNT and CDR2 is YYREEE in the germline V gene (reference sequence).

To note about this clone: Given a much more abundant clone one base away, this may be a read error. This rearrangement joins TRBV7-9 to TRBJ2-1; no clear D. With 5 bases removed from V and 8 bases from J, the gap between germline ends came to 7 bases. This CDR3 is 11 amino acids long. Germline-derived CDR1 and CDR2 are SEHNR and FQNEAQ (reference sequence). CDR3 coding DNA: TGTGCCAGCAGCCAAGTCTATGAGCAGTTCTTC. It encodes CASSQVYEQFF.

This clone appeared once. This chain links TRBV6-5 with TRBJ1-2, with TRBD1 as a possible D gene (5 bases). Germline V lookup: CDR1 MNHEY, CDR2 SVGAGI. The germline V and J ends were trimmed by 3 bases and 2 bases, with 10 bases remaining between them. The CDR3 runs 14 residues. CDR3 region: CASSYSTENYGYTF. DNA of the CDR3: TGTGCCAGCAGTTATTCGACAGAGAACTATGGCTACACCTTC.

This clone was observed a single time. The chain is built from TRBV6-5 and TRBJ2-2, with D uncertain. The length of the CDR3 is 13 residues. Germline assignment: CDR1 MNHEY and CDR2 SVGAGI. Trimming removed 8 bases from V and 4 bases from J, with 11 bases in between. The CDR3 sequence: CASALDPTGELFF. CDR3 sequence (DNA): TGTGCCAGCGCACTGGATCCCACCGGGGAGCTGTTTTTT.

This clone has a single count. This sequence joins TRBV7-3 and TRBJ2-7, with 7 bases that match TRBD2. Germline trimming cut 5 bases from V and 3 bases from J; bases unmatched to any gene: 7. From germline, CDR1 is SGHTA and CDR2 FQGTGA. The CDR3 is 14 residues long. CDR3 nucleotides: TGTGCCAGCAGCAGAAGCGGGGCCAGCTACGAGCAGTACTTC. As protein: CASSRSGASYEQYF.

The table lists this clone with a few counts. The V call is TRBV5-1, the J call TRBJ2-5; D call uncertain. Trimming took 1 base from V and 1 from J, leaving 14 bases between them. The CDR3 is 16 residues long. The germline V gene encodes CDR1 SGHRS and CDR2 YFSETQ. CDR3 DNA: TGCGCCAGCAGCTTGTACGGACCGCCACCCCAAGAGACCCAGTACTTC. This gives the protein CASSLYGPPPQETQYF. The complete variable domain, with remaining parts taken from reference TRBV5-1 and TRBJ2-5, reads KAGVTQTPRYLIKTRGQQVTLSCSPISGHRSVSWYQQTPGQGLQFLFEYFSETQRNKGNFPGRFSGRQFSNSRSEMNVSTLELGDSALYLCASSLYGPPPQETQYFGPGTRLLVL.

V usage is TRBV27 and J usage is TRBJ2-2; D not resolved. This CDR3 has 11 residues. Per the germline V gene, CDR1 is MNHEY and CDR2 is SMNVEV (reference sequence). Trimming shortened V by 4 bases and J by 6 bases, and 3 bases separated the two germline ends. The CDR3 here is CASSSPGELFF. DNA for the CDR3: TGTGCCAGCAGTTCCCCCGGGGAGCTGTTTTTT.

This chain's CDR3 is CASSFESGANVLTF. In DNA form, the CDR3 reads TGTGCCAGCAGTTTCGAGTCTGGGGCCAACGTCCTGACTTTC. The rearrangement uses TRBV28 and TRBJ2-6; no clear D. The germline V and J ends were trimmed by 3 bases and 1 base, with 4 bases remaining between them. The CDR3 covers 14 residues. The germline V gene has CDR1 MDHEN and CDR2 SYDVKM.

The V and J genes are TRBV11-2 and TRBJ2-2, with TRBD2 as a possible D gene (5 bases). CDR1 is SGHAT and CDR2 is FQNNGV in the germline V gene. Deletions cut 3 bases from V and 5 bases from J, with 7 bases between. The CDR3 runs to 13 residues. The CDR3 nucleotides are TGTGCCAGCAGCTTCGGGGAAACCGGGGAGCTGTTTTTT. Residues: CASSFGETGELFF.

This chain uses TRBV14 with TRBJ2-1, with D hard to call. The CDR3 is made up of 13 amino acids. V was clipped by 4 bases and J by 4 bases, with 8 bases between them. Germline values: CDR1 SGHDN, CDR2 FVKESK. The CDR3 nucleotides read TGTGCCAGCAGCCCAGCCTTTTACAATGAGCAGTTCTTC. This codes for CASSPAFYNEQFF.

V is TRBV7-2 and J is TRBJ2-7; 8 nucleotides agree with TRBD2. Germline CDR1 SGHTA, CDR2 FQGNSA. The CDR3 runs 15 residues. J lost 0 bases, V lost 5 bases, and 6 bases had no gene match. CDR3 DNA sequence: TGTGCCAGCAGCCAAGAGCGGGGGAGCTCCTACGAGCAGTACTTC. This encodes CASSQERGSSYEQYF. Full variable domain (remainder filled in from reference TRBV7-2 and TRBJ2-7): GAGVSQSPSNKVTEKGKDVELRCDPISGHTALYWYRQSLGQGLEFLIYFQGNSAPDKSGLPSDRFSAERTGGSVSTLTIQRTQQEDSAVYLCASSQERGSSYEQYFGPGTRLTVT.

The gene calls are TRBV6-4 and TRBJ1-6; 9 positions match TRBD1. In germline, CDR1 is MRHNA, CDR2 SNTAGT. There are 14 residues in the CDR3. With V trimmed by 3 bases and J by 7 bases, 1 base remained unmatched. CDR3 loop: CASSETGGNSPLHF. The CDR3 DNA follows: TGTGCCAGCAGTGAAACAGGGGGCAATTCACCCCTCCACTTT.

The chain has TRBV4-2 and TRBJ1-2; 7 bases are a match to TRBD1. Germline trimming cut 5 bases from V and 5 bases from J; bases unmatched to any gene: 14. The CDR3 contains 16 residues. Germline V gene lookup returns CDR1 LGHNA and CDR2 YNFKEQ. The CDR3 spells CASSLGIDRARYGYTF. CDR3 DNA: TGTGCCAGCAGCTTAGGCATAGACAGGGCAAGATATGGCTACACCTTC.

The V call is TRBV7-9, the J call TRBJ1-3; D call uncertain. The CDR3 sequence is 13 residues long. Germline V gene sequence: CDR1 SEHNR, CDR2 FQNEAQ (reference sequence). Trimming removed 1 base from V and 4 bases from J, with 5 bases in between. The chain's CDR3 is CASSLGAGNTIYF. The CDR3 nucleotides read TGTGCCAGCAGCTTAGGGGCCGGAAACACCATATATTTT.

In this sample, this clone turned up once. The chain carries TRBV9 and TRBJ2-1, with a weak D call TRBD1 (6 bases). This CDR3 has 16 residues. The V end was cut by 0 bases, the J end by 0 bases, with 10 bases between. Germline assignment: CDR1 SGDLS and CDR2 YYNGEE. The CDR3 is CASSVGGQISYNEQFF. As DNA, the CDR3 is TGTGCCAGCAGCGTAGGGGGGCAAATCTCCTACAATGAGCAGTTCTTC.

The rearrangement joins TRBV30 to TRBJ2-5; D is unclear. CDR1 GTSNPN and CDR2 SVGIG come from the germline V gene (reference sequence). V was clipped by 4 bases and J by 3 bases, with 9 bases between them. The CDR3 extends over 12 amino acids. The CDR3 here is CAWNVAEETQYF. DNA of the CDR3: TGTGCCTGGAATGTGGCAGAAGAGACCCAGTACTTC.

V usage is TRBV6-1 and J usage is TRBJ2-3; D unresolved. The CDR3 sequence is 15 residues long. V gave up 5 bases and J gave up 7 bases, with 19 bases separating them. The germline CDR1 and CDR2 sequences are MNHNS and SASEGT. CDR3: CASSTRVIAKNTQYF. CDR3 in DNA: TGTGCCAGCAGTACTCGGGTTATTGCAAAAAATACGCAGTATTTT.

The CDR3: CASSYESGEPQHF. The DNA of the CDR3 is TGTGCCAGCAGTTACGAGTCAGGCGAGCCCCAGCATTTT. The chain links TRBV6-5 to TRBJ1-5; D remains unclear. This CDR3 has 13 residues. V lost 2 bases and J lost 8, with 10 bases in between. Germline-derived CDR1 and CDR2 are MNHEY and SVGAGI.

The chain has TRBV27 and TRBJ2-3; a possible D gene is TRBD2 (5 bases). Trimming removed 5 bases from V and 6 bases from J, with 21 bases in between. CDR1 is MNHEY and CDR2 is SMNVEV in the germline V gene (reference sequence). The CDR3 covers 16 residues. The CDR3 spells CASSPSPLQLGDTQYF. The CDR3 region has the DNA TGTGCCAGCAGTCCATCGCCCCTCCAACTAGGGGATACGCAGTATTTT.

This clone is termed medium-sized. The sample has other DNA sequences that encode this CDR3 too. This chain connects TRBV6-5 to TRBJ1-1, with 7 bases fitting TRBD1. V trimming: 4 bases; J trimming: 5 bases; junction bases outside the gene matches: 4. CDR1 is MNHEY and CDR2 is SVGAGI in the germline V gene. The CDR3 runs 13 residues. CDR3: CASSSSGGTEAFF. CDR3 nucleotide sequence: TGTGCCAGCAGTTCCTCAGGGGGGACTGAAGCTTTCTTT.

The rearrangement uses TRBV13 and TRBJ1-2; 9 bases agree with TRBD1. The V gene end was trimmed by 7 bases and the J gene end by 6 bases; junction bases not matched to a gene: 18. This CDR3 is built from 17 residues. The V gene's germline CDR1 is PRHDT and CDR2 FYEKMQ (reference sequence). CDR3: CASTSTGQGIEGHGYTF. The CDR3 DNA reads as TGTGCCAGCACCTCAACGGGACAGGGTATTGAGGGACATGGCTACACCTTC.

Comment on this clone: An end of the junction differs from the germline gene, which may be a read error. This chain connects TRBV5-3 to TRBJ1-1, with D unclear. TRBV5-3 is an ORF, and what it does is uncertain. The CDR3 length is 13 residues. CDR3 in amino acids: CASSFERNTEAFF. In nucleotides, the CDR3 is TGTGCCAGCAGCTTTGAGAGGAACACTGAAGCTTTCTTT.